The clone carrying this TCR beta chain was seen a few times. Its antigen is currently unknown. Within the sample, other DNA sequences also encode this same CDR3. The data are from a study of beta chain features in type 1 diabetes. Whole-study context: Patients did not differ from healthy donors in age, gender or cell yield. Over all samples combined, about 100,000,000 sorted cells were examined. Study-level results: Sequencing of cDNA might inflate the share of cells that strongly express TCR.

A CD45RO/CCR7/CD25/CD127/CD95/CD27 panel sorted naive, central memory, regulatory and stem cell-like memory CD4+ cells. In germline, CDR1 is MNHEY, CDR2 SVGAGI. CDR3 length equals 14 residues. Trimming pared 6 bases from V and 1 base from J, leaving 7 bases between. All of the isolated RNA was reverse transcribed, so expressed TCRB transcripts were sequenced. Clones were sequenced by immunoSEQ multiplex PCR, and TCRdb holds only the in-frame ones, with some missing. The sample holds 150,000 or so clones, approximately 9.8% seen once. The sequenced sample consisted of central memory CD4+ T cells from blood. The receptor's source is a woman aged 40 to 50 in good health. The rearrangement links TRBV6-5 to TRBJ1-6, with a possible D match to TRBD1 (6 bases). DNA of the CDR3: TGTGCCAGCAGGCAGGGGTCCTATAATTCACCCCTCCACTTT. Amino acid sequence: CASRQGSYNSPLHF.